The clone carrying this TCR beta chain has a count of ten or more. V dropped 5 bases and J dropped 5 bases, with 10 bases sitting between them. The CDR3 extends over 13 amino acids. The data were taken from a study of identical twins. From the 5' RACE reads, TCRdb called clonotypes with MiXCR, one entry per CDR3 protein. The data contain some 790,000 distinct CDR3 sequences, 15% to 20% of them singletons. The same specimen was also included in a second study, on T cells expressing NK-cell markers. As that study records: It was from sorted CD3+CD56+NKG2C+, CD3+CD56+NKG2C- and CD3+CD56-NKG2C+ T cells that TCR beta repertoires came. A handful of donors likewise had their CD3+CD56-NKG2C+ fraction led by these clonotypes.

This chain links TRBV12-3 or TRBV12-4 with TRBJ1-5, with D tentatively TRBD1 (6 bases). The origin of this receptor is a woman between 18 and 30 years old in good health. Specimen: PBMCs. The CDR3 nucleotides read TGTGCCAGCAGTCTAAGGGGGGATCAGCCCCAGCATTTT. This encodes CASSLRGDQPQHF.